This passage covers 19 T cell receptor beta chains from one sample sequenced in a study of CD8 T cells in ankylosing spondylitis. These TCRs are of unknown antigen specificity. TCRdb redid the calling of the 5' RACE reads with MiXCR, one entry per CDR3 protein. The sample yields around 140,000 distinct CDR3 sequences, 17% seen once. Findings and caveats of the study: What seemed typical of ankylosing spondylitis blood was a TCR beta motif built from several highly homologous variants.

Sequencing input: blood, either unsorted or a sorted T cell fraction (not recorded which). The receptor source for this set is a male donor with ankylosing spondylitis.

The rearrangement uses TRBV9 and TRBJ1-2; D is uncertain. V lost 3 bases and J 4 bases, leaving 7 bases between the germline ends. The length of the CDR3 is 12 residues. Germline assignment: CDR1 SGDLS and CDR2 YYNGEE. In DNA form, the CDR3 reads TGTGCCAGCAGCGACGCCTCCTATGGCTACACCTTC. Translating it yields CASSDASYGYTF. The whole variable domain, filled in from reference TRBV9 and TRBJ1-2, reads DSGVTQTPKHLITATGQRVTLRCSPRSGDLSVYWYQQSLDQGLQFLIQYYNGEERAKGNILERFSAQQFPDLHSELNLSSLELGDSALYFCASSDASYGYTFGSGTRLTVV.

This clonotype was counted between two and nine times. The V call is TRBV20-1, the J call TRBJ2-7; 8 bases agree with TRBD1. The V gene's germline CDR1 is DFQATT and CDR2 SNEGSKA (reference sequence). V shed 1 base and J 4 bases; nucleotides not matched to a gene: 6. This CDR3 contains 14 residues. The DNA for the CDR3 is TGCAGTGCTAGAGGCCGGGACAGGCTATACGAGCAGTACTTC. It codes for CSARGRDRLYEQYF.

This chain uses TRBV2 with TRBJ2-7; 8 positions agree with TRBD2. Germline V gene data show CDR1 as SNHLY and CDR2 as FYNNEI. This CDR3 has 16 amino acids. The V and J ends lost 6 bases and 3 bases, in that order; junction bases with no gene match: 13. The CDR3 DNA sequence: TGTGCCAGCAGACAAACGGGAGGGGGGCTTGACTACGAGCAGTACTTC. This gives the protein CASRQTGGGLDYEQYF.

The sample holds a few counts of this clonotype. This chain connects TRBV10-3 to TRBJ1-1; D remains unclear. Germline values: CDR1 ENHRY, CDR2 SYGVKD. The CDR3 runs to 17 residues. Trimming shortened V by 6 bases and J by 0 bases, and 20 bases separated the two germline ends. The CDR3 region is CAIRTSLVGYMNTEAFF. The CDR3 DNA follows: TGTGCCATCAGGACAAGTCTGGTAGGGTATATGAACACTGAAGCTTTCTTT.

This clonotype was seen more than once but under ten times. J is TRBJ2-7 and V is TRBV7-8; D not certain. Germline V gives CDR1 SGHVS, CDR2 FQNEAQ. The CDR3 totals 14 residues. V gave up 3 bases and J gave up 3 bases, with 12 bases separating them. CDR3 sequence (DNA): TGTGCCAGCAGCTTTCGTACGGAATACTACGAGCAGTACTTC. Translation gives CASSFRTEYYEQYF.

This clonotype came up a few times. The chain carries TRBV7-6 and TRBJ2-1; D could derive from TRBD1 or TRBD2 (5 bases each). V was trimmed by 4 bases and J by 3 bases, leaving 16 bases between them. The CDR3 is 16 residues long. In germline, CDR1 is SGHVS, CDR2 FNYEAQ. The DNA for the CDR3 is TGTGCCAGCAGCTCGAAGAGGGGTCCTAACTACAATGAGCAGTTCTTC. It specifies CASSSKRGPNYNEQFF. Full variable domain (missing parts from reference TRBV7-6 and TRBJ2-1): GAGVSQSPRYKVTKRGQDVALRCDPISGHVSLYWYRQALGQGPEFLTYFNYEAQQDKSGLPNDRFSAERPEGSISTLTIQRTEQRDSAMYRCASSSKRGPNYNEQFFGPGTRLTVL.

V usage is TRBV28 and J usage is TRBJ1-1, with a tentative D call TRBD1 (5 bases). The CDR3 consists of 13 residues. V was clipped by 6 bases and J by 7 bases, with 15 bases between them. Germline V CDR1 and CDR2: MDHEN, SYDVKM. The CDR3: CASSPRVDNEAFF. As DNA, the CDR3 is TGTGCCAGCAGCCCCAGGGTTGACAATGAAGCTTTCTTT. Full variable domain (remainder filled in from reference TRBV28 and TRBJ1-1): DVKVTQSSRYLVKRTGEKVFLECVQDMDHENMFWYRQDPGLGLRLIYFSYDVKMKEKGDIPEGYSVSREKKERFSLILESASTNQTSMYLCASSPRVDNEAFFGQGTRLTVV.

The genes are TRBV6-1 and TRBJ1-5, with 7 nucleotides matching TRBD1. The CDR3 is 15 amino acids. Trimming cost V 6 bases and J 0 bases; bases outside gene matches: 5. The germline CDR1 and CDR2 sequences are MNHNS and SASEGT. The chain's CDR3 is CASSMGQYSNQPQHF. DNA of the CDR3: TGTGCCAGCAGCATGGGACAGTATAGCAATCAGCCCCAGCATTTT.

The chain uses TRBV27 and TRBJ2-7; weak D call: TRBD1 (6 bases). Trimming pared 3 bases from V and 3 bases from J, leaving 12 bases between. This CDR3 comprises 14 residues. The germline V gene has CDR1 MNHEY and CDR2 SMNVEV (reference sequence). The CDR3 region is CASSFKDRFYEQYF. DNA for the CDR3: TGTGCCAGCAGTTTTAAGGACAGATTCTACGAGCAGTACTTC.

The chain couples TRBV5-1 to TRBJ2-7, with a possible D match to TRBD2 (6 bases). V shed 4 bases and J shed 2 bases, with 10 bases lying between them. CDR3 size: 13 residues. Germline V gene data show CDR1 as SGHRS and CDR2 as YFSETQ. The CDR3 DNA sequence: TGCGCCAGCAGCGGGACTTTGCCCTACGAGCAGTACTTC. It yields the protein CASSGTLPYEQYF.

V gene TRBV4-1 combines with J gene TRBJ2-1, with TRBD2 matching over 9 bases. The trim removed 3 bases at V and 0 bases at J, leaving 6 bases unmatched. Germline V gene lookup returns CDR1 MGHRA and CDR2 YSYEKL. The CDR3 spans 17 residues. In DNA, the CDR3 is TGCGCCAGCAGCCACCGACTAGCGGTTAGCTCCTACAATGAGCAGTTCTTC. This gives the protein CASSHRLAVSSYNEQFF.

The rearrangement uses TRBV27 and TRBJ2-3; the D is unclear. The CDR3 length is 16 residues. V was pared by 5 bases and J by 6 bases, with 21 bases between. Germline-derived CDR1 and CDR2 are MNHEY and SMNVEV (reference sequence). CDR3 DNA sequence: TGTGCCAGCAGTCTAAGAGGTAACTCCCTGGGGGATACGCAGTATTTT. Translation gives CASSLRGNSLGDTQYF.

The chain has TRBV29-1 and TRBJ2-2; D unresolved. This CDR3 contains 10 residues. CDR1 and CDR2 (germline): SQVTM, ANQGSEA. V lost 3 bases to trimming and J lost 7 bases, with 3 bases between them. CDR3 DNA sequence: TGCAGCGTTGAGGTCGGGGAGCTGTTTTTT. Protein: CSVEVGELFF.

This clonotype was picked up a small number of times. The chain has TRBV20-1 and TRBJ1-2, with a possible D match to TRBD1 (6 bases). With 2 bases removed from V and 2 bases from J, the gap between germline ends came to 15 bases. The germline CDR1 and CDR2 sequences are DFQATT and SNEGSKA (reference sequence). The CDR3 sequence is 15 residues long. The DNA of the CDR3 is TGCAGTGCTAGATCCGGGGTCGACAGGAACTATGGCTACACCTTC. This encodes CSARSGVDRNYGYTF.

The V call is TRBV27, the J call TRBJ2-1; a weak D match, TRBD1 (5 bases). The CDR3 contains 12 residues. Per germline, CDR1 MNHEY and CDR2 SMNVEV (reference sequence). V lost 10 bases, J lost 12 bases, and 19 bases lay in between. Here the CDR3 reads CATTGRYKRQFF. The CDR3 DNA sequence: TGTGCCACCACAGGCCGATACAAACGGCAGTTCTTC.

The rearrangement joins TRBV2 to TRBJ2-3, with 7 bases matching TRBD1. Germline V CDR1 and CDR2: SNHLY, FYNNEI. The CDR3 is 14 residues long. Trimming at V came to 7 bases and at J to 0 bases, leaving 4 bases not matched to a gene. CDR3 DNA sequence: TGTGCCAGCAAAAGACAGGGTAGCACAGATACGCAGTATTTT. Translation gives CASKRQGSTDTQYF.

A few counts support this clonotype. The gene calls are TRBV3-1 and TRBJ2-1, with 11 bases lining up with TRBD2. Germline CDR1 reads LGHDT; CDR2 reads YNNKEL (reference sequence). With 3 bases clipped from V and 3 bases from J, the junction kept 10 bases outside the gene matches. The CDR3 extends over 18 amino acids. The CDR3 DNA is TGTGCCAGCAGCCAGCCCCCCAGACTAGCGGGGTTCTACAATGAGCAGTTCTTC. It translates to CASSQPPRLAGFYNEQFF.

This chain joins TRBV7-8 and TRBJ2-5, with a possible D match to TRBD1 (5 bases). The CDR3 consists of 14 residues. V lost 0 bases and J lost 5, with 10 bases in between. Germline V gene sequence: CDR1 SGHVS, CDR2 FQNEAQ. The CDR3 here is CASSLAQGAETQYF. The CDR3 DNA follows: TGTGCCAGCAGCTTAGCGCAAGGGGCGGAGACCCAGTACTTC.

The chain is built from TRBV7-9 and TRBJ2-3, with TRBD1 identical over 8 bases. The germline V gene has CDR1 SEHNR and CDR2 FQNEAQ (reference sequence). The V gene end was trimmed by 5 bases and the J gene end by 0 bases; junction bases not matched to a gene: 7. CDR3 size: 16 residues. The CDR3 protein is CASSALGQGSTDTQYF. The CDR3 bases are TGTGCCAGCAGCGCCCTAGGACAGGGAAGCACAGATACGCAGTATTTT. The complete variable domain, with remaining parts taken from reference TRBV7-9 and TRBJ2-3, reads DTGVSQNPRHKITKRGQNVTFRCDPISEHNRLYWYRQTLGQGPEFLTYFQNEAQLEKSRLLSDRFSAERPKGSFSTLEIQRTEQGDSAMYLCASSALGQGSTDTQYFGPGTRLTVL.